This TCR beta chain came from a study of cytomegalovirus exposure and HLA in healthy donors. TCRdb's table, derived via immunoSEQ multiplex PCR, lists solely in-frame clones and lacks some. The sample holds approximately 150,000 clones, 85% to 90% seen once. Germline V CDR1 and CDR2: MDHEN, SYDVKM. CDR3 length: 15 amino acids. V was clipped by 8 bases and J by 12 bases; unmatched bases: 15. The source of this sequence is a woman between 18 and 29 years old in good health and CMV-seropositive. The chain uses TRBV28 and TRBJ2-1; TRBD2 aligns across 11 bases. Material for sequencing was PBMCs. The CDR3 is CASSQMTSGKGWQFF. The CDR3 DNA follows: TGTGCCAGCTCCCAAATGACTAGCGGGAAGGGATGGCAGTTCTTC.